The 11 T cell receptor beta chains given below trace back to one sample, sequenced in a study of T cell responses to AZD1222 COVID-19 vaccine. The protocol was immunoSEQ multiplex PCR, while the TCRdb copy is restricted to in-frame clones and leaves out a portion. The sample yields over 110,000 clones, under 90% seen once. Sequences were derived from peripheral blood, sampled 28 days after the second AZD1222 dose. The origin of the receptors is an adult who received the AZD1222 COVID-19 vaccine.

CDR3 DNA: TGCGCCTTGCTCCATCGAGGGGTTTTAAATCAGCCCCAGCATTTT. It encodes CALLHRGVLNQPQHF. The chain links TRBV10-2 to TRBJ1-5; perhaps TRBD1 as D (5 bases). The CDR3 loop spans 15 amino acids. CDR1 and CDR2 from the germline V gene are WSHSY and SAAADI. Trimming cost V 11 bases and J 4 bases, with 21 bases left between them.

This chain joins TRBV9 and TRBJ1-6; 7 bases are shared with TRBD1. The CDR3 contains 15 residues. Germline V lookup: CDR1 SGDLS, CDR2 YYNGEE. The ends lost 0 bases at V and 7 bases at J; junction bases unmatched: 4. The CDR3 loop reads CASSVEGAGNSPLHF. The DNA of the CDR3 is TGTGCCAGCAGCGTAGAGGGGGCAGGAAATTCACCCCTCCACTTT.

The chain joins TRBV21-1 to TRBJ1-6. TRBV21-1 is marked as a pseudogene. This CDR3 comprises 15 residues. CDR3 amino acids: CASSKEIHGNSPLHF. The CDR3 nucleotides are TGTGCCAGCAGCAAAGAAATCCACGGCAATTCACCCCTCCACTTT.

The rearrangement links TRBV11-2 to TRBJ1-1; possibly TRBD1 for D (6 bases). With 0 bases removed from V and 4 bases from J, the gap between germline ends came to 12 bases. The CDR3 is made up of 15 amino acids. Germline lookup yields CDR1 SGHAT and CDR2 FQNNGV. The CDR3 here is CASSLDYQGSTEAFF. Here the CDR3 DNA reads TGTGCCAGCAGCTTAGATTACCAGGGGAGCACTGAAGCTTTCTTT.

The genes are TRBV28 and TRBJ1-2; the match to TRBD1 covers 10 bases. Germline assignment: CDR1 MDHEN and CDR2 SYDVKM. V was clipped by 4 bases and J by 8 bases; unmatched bases: 4. The CDR3 totals 13 residues. CDR3 bases: TGTGCCAGCAGTTCGACAGGGGGCAAGGGCTACACCTTC. Translation gives CASSSTGGKGYTF.

The chain carries TRBV6-2 or TRBV6-3 and TRBJ1-5; D is ambiguous. From germline, CDR1 is MNHEY and CDR2 SVGEGT. The V end lost 2 bases, the J end lost 2 bases, and 10 bases lay between the germline ends. This CDR3 region has 15 residues. As DNA, the CDR3 is TGTGCCAGCAGTTACCCCCCGGGCGGCAATCAGCCCCAGCATTTT. As protein: CASSYPPGGNQPQHF.

The chain is built from TRBV19 and TRBJ1-4; D is unresolved. This CDR3 spans 15 amino acids. Trimming pared 2 bases from V and 2 bases from J, leaving 9 bases between. Germline values: CDR1 LNHDA, CDR2 SQIVND (reference sequence). In DNA form, the CDR3 reads TGTGCCAGTAGTATAAAGACTTTGACTAATGAAAAACTGTTTTTT. The encoded protein is CASSIKTLTNEKLFF.

The chain links TRBV7-9 to TRBJ2-1; a possible D gene is TRBD2 (6 bases). Trimming pared 1 base from V and 9 bases from J, leaving 10 bases between. This CDR3 is built from 13 residues. Per germline, CDR1 SEHNR and CDR2 FQNEAQ (reference sequence). CDR3 bases: TGTGCCAGCAGCTTAGAACCAGCGGGTGAGCAGTTCTTC. Protein: CASSLEPAGEQFF.

The chain has TRBV7-2 and TRBJ2-3, with D possibly matching TRBD2 (6 bases). Germline CDR1 reads SGHTA; CDR2 reads FQGNSA. Trimming took 6 bases from V and 1 from J, leaving 17 bases between them. This CDR3 is 16 amino acids long. CDR3 in amino acids: CASSAGVASGTDTQYF. Here the CDR3 DNA reads TGTGCCAGCAGTGCTGGGGTAGCTAGCGGCACAGATACGCAGTATTTT.

The chain uses TRBV7-2 and TRBJ2-7, with TRBD2 matching over 10 bases. Germline V gene lookup returns CDR1 SGHTA and CDR2 FQGNSA. Trimming at V came to 5 bases and at J to 5 bases, leaving 15 bases not matched to a gene. CDR3 size: 17 residues. In nucleotides, the CDR3 is TGTGCCAGCAGCCCGAGCGGGGGGGAAAGCGCGCCCCACGAGCAGTACTTC. Translating it yields CASSPSGGESAPHEQYF. Combining the CDR3 with reference TRBV7-2 and TRBJ2-7 gives the whole variable domain GAGVSQSPSNKVTEKGKDVELRCDPISGHTALYWYRQSLGQGLEFLIYFQGNSAPDKSGLPSDRFSAERTGGSVSTLTIQRTQQEDSAVYLCASSPSGGESAPHEQYFGPGTRLTVT.

The chain is built from TRBV19 and TRBJ2-3, with D possibly being TRBD1 (6 bases). This CDR3 spans 16 amino acids. V was trimmed by 3 bases and J by 0 bases, leaving 13 bases between them. The germline V gene encodes CDR1 LNHDA and CDR2 SQIVND (reference sequence). CDR3 sequence: CASSIIQGRSTDTQYF. CDR3 sequence (DNA): TGTGCCAGTAGTATTATTCAGGGGCGCAGCACAGATACGCAGTATTTT.